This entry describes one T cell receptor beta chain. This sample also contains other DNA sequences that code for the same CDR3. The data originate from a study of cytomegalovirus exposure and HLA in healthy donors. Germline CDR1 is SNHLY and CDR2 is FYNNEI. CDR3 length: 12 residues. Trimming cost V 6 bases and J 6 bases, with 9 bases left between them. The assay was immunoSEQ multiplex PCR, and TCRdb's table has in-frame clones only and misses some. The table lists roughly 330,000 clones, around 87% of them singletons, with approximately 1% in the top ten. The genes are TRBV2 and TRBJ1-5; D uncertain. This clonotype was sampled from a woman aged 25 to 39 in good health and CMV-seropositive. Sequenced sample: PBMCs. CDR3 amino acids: CASSTGSQPQHF. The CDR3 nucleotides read TGTGCCAGCAGCACGGGGAGTCAGCCCCAGCATTTT.